Listed below are T cell receptor beta chains from one sample, sequenced in a study of vaccination effects on CD4 cells after COVID-19. The protocol was immunoSEQ multiplex PCR, while the TCRdb copy is restricted to in-frame clones and leaves out a portion. The sample records tens of thousands of clones, roughly 79% being singletons. These receptors' antigens are unknown. Here the sequenced sample was CD4+ T cells from PBMCs cultured with HCoV-NL63 spike peptides, taken before COVID-19 vaccination. Receptors originate from a human donor who received a COVID-19 vaccine. Both conserved end residues are part of each CDR3. A D gene is named only where the DNA matches it firmly. Only some rows state a clone size, as once, few, many or a class for expanded clones.

TRBJ1-2,NA,TRBV9,NA,CASSGQGLGYTF,TGTGCCAGCAGCGGGCAGGGATTGGGCTACACCTTC
TRBJ1-5,NA,TRBV7-2,NA,CASSLAASQPQHF,TGTGCCAGCAGCTTAGCTGCGAGTCAGCCCCAGCATTTT
TRBJ2-3,NA,TRBV5-1,NA,CASSLTTDTQYF,TGCGCCAGCAGCTTAACCACAGATACGCAGTATTTT
TRBJ1-5,NA,TRBV27,NA,CASSFSRGSPQHF,TGTGCCAGCAGTTTTTCCAGGGGTTCGCCCCAGCATTTT
TRBJ1-1,NA,TRBV7-2,NA,CASSDNGGSNTEAFF,TGTGCCAGCAGCGACAATGGAGGGTCGAACACTGAAGCTTTCTTT
TRBJ2-2,NA,TRBV6-4,NA,CASSDFVAPNTGELFF,TGTGCCAGCAGTGACTTTGTGGCCCCTAACACCGGGGAGCTGTTTTTT
TRBJ2-2,TRBD1,TRBV5-4,NA,CASSFPGTVNTGELFF,TGTGCCAGCAGCTTTCCCGGGACAGTTAACACCGGGGAGCTGTTTTTT
TRBJ1-1,TRBD1,TRBV5-1,once,CASSLAAGGNTEAFF,TGCGCCAGCAGCTTGGCCGCAGGGGGGAACACTGAAGCTTTCTTT
TRBJ1-5,NA,TRBV7-8,NA,CASSDAQARSGNQPQHF,TGTGCCAGCAGCGACGCCCAGGCCAGGAGTGGCAATCAGCCCCAGCATTTT
TRBJ1-1,TRBD1,TRBV7-9,NA,CASSSGQGRVNPEAFF,TGTGCCAGCAGCTCCGGACAGGGTCGGGTAAATCCTGAAGCTTTCTTT
TRBJ1-6,NA,TRBV5-5,once,CASSSEGTSSSYNSPLHF,TGTGCCAGCAGCTCAGAAGGGACATCGAGCTCCTATAATTCACCCCTCCACTTT
TRBJ2-1,TRBD1,TRBV10-1,NA,CASSNKVRRQGLPFSYNEQFF,TGCGCCAGCAGTAATAAGGTGAGGAGACAGGGGCTTCCTTTCTCCTACAATGAGCAGTTCTTC
TRBJ2-4,NA,TRBV10-3,NA,CAISESRGIQYF,TGTGCCATCAGTGAGTCGCGGGGAATTCAGTACTTC
TRBJ2-3,TRBD1,TRBV9,NA,CASSPHRGADTQYF,TGTGCCAGCAGCCCGCACAGGGGAGCAGATACGCAGTATTTT
TRBJ2-1,NA,TRBV6-2/TRBV6-3,NA,CASSGLASEQFF,TGTGCCAGCAGTGGGCTAGCGTCTGAGCAGTTCTTC
TRBJ2-1,TRBD2,TRBV11-2,NA,CASSLSGGEYNEQFF,TGTGCCAGCAGCTTATCCGGGGGGGAGTACAATGAGCAGTTCTTC
TRBJ2-1,NA,TRBV21-1,NA,CASSNTTTDRTGAYNEQFF,TGTGCCAGCAGCAACACCACCACGGACCGAACGGGGGCTTACAATGAGCAGTTCTTC
TRBJ1-1,NA,TRBV10-3,NA,CASGGLNTEAFF,TGTGCCTCTGGGGGGCTGAACACTGAAGCTTTCTTT
TRBJ1-2,NA,TRBV5-1,NA,CASSFNPGDGYTF,TGCGCCAGCAGCTTTAATCCGGGAGATGGCTACACCTTC
TRBJ1-6,NA,TRBV30,few,CAWSVDEVGGGDSPLHF,TGTGCCTGGAGTGTTGATGAGGTAGGTGGTGGGGATTCACCCCTCCACTTT
TRBJ2-1,TRBD1,TRBV5-4,NA,CASSGGDRGSYNEQFF,TGTGCCAGCAGCGGCGGGGACAGGGGGTCCTACAATGAGCAGTTCTTC
TRBJ2-2,NA,TRBV10-3,NA,CAIGDSNTGELFF,TGTGCCATCGGCGACAGTAACACCGGGGAGCTGTTTTTT
TRBJ2-1,NA,TRBV6-2/TRBV6-3,once,CASSPRRSANYNEQFF,TGTGCCAGCAGCCCCCGTAGGTCTGCGAACTACAATGAGCAGTTCTTC
TRBJ1-2,NA,TRBV19,NA,CASKVARDTVGYTF,TGTGCCAGTAAAGTTGCCCGGGACACGGTTGGCTACACCTTC
TRBJ1-1,NA,TRBV5-1,NA,CASSSQYMNTEAFF,TGCGCCAGCAGCTCTCAATACATGAACACTGAAGCTTTCTTT
TRBJ1-1,NA,TRBV10-3,NA,CAISESGGAAFF,TGTGCCATCAGTGAGTCGGGTGGGGCGGCTTTCTTT
TRBJ2-2,TRBD1,TRBV5-1,few,CASSSQTGATGELFF,TGCGCCAGCAGCTCCCAGACAGGGGCCACCGGGGAGCTGTTTTTT
TRBJ1-4,TRBD1,TRBV7-2,NA,CASSFGTGDGKLFF,TGTGCCAGCAGCTTTGGGACAGGGGACGGAAAACTGTTTTTT
TRBJ2-3,NA,TRBV7-3,NA,CASSSSGTDTQYF,TGTGCCAGCAGCTCTAGCGGCACAGATACGCAGTATTTT
TRBJ2-4,NA,TRBV4-1,NA,CASSKGGQGILYF,TGCGCCAGCAGCAAAGGGGGGCAGGGGATTCTGTACTTC
TRBJ2-3,TRBD1,TRBV7-3,NA,CASSSGQGIDTQYF,TGTGCCAGCAGCTCGGGACAGGGGATAGATACGCAGTATTTT
TRBJ1-2,NA,TRBV5-6,NA,CASSLWSIVRGYTF,TGTGCCAGCAGCTTGTGGTCAATCGTACGAGGCTACACCTTC
TRBJ1-2,NA,TRBV2,NA,CASSETSNYGYTF,TGTGCCAGCAGTGAAACCAGCAACTATGGCTACACCTTC
TRBJ1-1,NA,TRBV7-9,NA,CASSLMNTEAFF,TGTGCCAGCAGCTTAATGAACACTGAAGCTTTCTTT
TRBJ2-3,TRBD1,TRBV7-3,NA,CASSLNRGQEDTQYF,TGTGCCAGCAGCCTTAACAGGGGGCAGGAAGATACGCAGTATTTT
TRBJ1-4,NA,TRBV15,NA,CATSPGVWEKLFF,TGTGCCACCAGCCCAGGGGTATGGGAAAAACTGTTTTTT
TRBJ1-1,NA,TRBV7-8,NA,CASSPSTEQAFF,TGTGCCAGCAGCCCCTCAACTGAACAAGCTTTCTTT
TRBJ2-1,TRBD1,TRBV5-4,few,CASSRQGAQNREQFF,TGTGCCAGCAGCCGACAGGGGGCCCAAAACCGTGAGCAGTTCTTC
TRBJ1-1,NA,TRBV2,NA,CASTWGQDTEAFF,TGTGCCAGCACCTGGGGGCAGGACACTGAAGCTTTCTTT
TRBJ1-5,NA,TRBV19,NA,CASSIFGSNQPQHF,TGTGCCAGTAGTATTTTTGGTAGCAATCAGCCCCAGCATTTT
TRBJ1-5,NA,TRBV18,NA,CASSLTGNNQPQHF,TGTGCCAGCTCACTAACAGGTAACAATCAGCCCCAGCATTTT
TRBJ1-1,NA,TRBV5-4,few,CASSFAARSNTEAFF,TGTGCCAGCAGCTTTGCGGCGCGATCGAACACTGAAGCTTTCTTT
TRBJ2-2,NA,TRBV7-8,NA,CASSLVWTPGTGELFF,TGTGCCAGCAGCTTAGTCTGGACACCGGGCACCGGGGAGCTGTTTTTT
TRBJ1-2,TRBD1,TRBV10-3,NA,CAISETGGNIQGYTF,TGTGCCATCAGTGAGACAGGGGGCAACATCCAAGGCTACACCTTC
TRBJ2-3,NA,TRBV2,NA,CASRGYTDTQYF,TGTGCCAGCAGAGGTTACACAGATACGCAGTATTTT
TRBJ2-4,NA,TRBV2,NA,CASSEAGSGAKNIQYF,TGTGCCAGCAGTGAAGCGGGCAGTGGGGCCAAAAACATTCAGTACTTC
TRBJ1-5,TRBD1,TRBV19,NA,CASCGTGANQPQHF,TGTGCCAGTTGTGGGACAGGGGCCAATCAGCCCCAGCATTTT
TRBJ2-4,TRBD1,TRBV5-1,NA,CASSDRGLAKNIQYF,TGCGCCTCGTCGGACAGGGGGTTAGCCAAAAACATTCAGTACTTC
TRBJ2-2,TRBD1,TRBV15,NA,CATSRDWDRVNTGELFF,TGTGCCACCAGCAGAGATTGGGACAGGGTGAACACCGGGGAGCTGTTTTTT
TRBJ1-4,NA,TRBV19,once,CASSIQASNEKLFF,TGTGCCAGTAGTATCCAGGCTTCTAATGAAAAACTGTTTTTT
TRBJ1-6,TRBD1,TRBV18,few,CASSPSPGTGGRSPLHF,TGTGCCAGCTCACCATCCCCCGGGACAGGGGGTAGGTCACCCCTCCACTTT
TRBJ2-3,NA,TRBV6-1,NA,CASSEAGGTEYTDTQYF,TGTGCCAGCAGTGAAGCGGGGGGGACAGAGTACACAGATACGCAGTATTTT
TRBJ2-1,TRBD2,TRBV29-1,NA,CSVEIRRGGINEQFF,TGCAGCGTTGAAATCCGGCGGGGGGGCATCAATGAGCAGTTCTTC
TRBJ1-5,NA,TRBV2,few,CATLEVQGQPQHF,TGTGCCACCCTTGAGGTCCAGGGTCAGCCCCAGCATTTT
TRBJ2-2,NA,TRBV21-1,few,CASSEAAGGELFF,TGTGCCAGCAGTGAGGCGGCAGGCGGGGAGCTGTTTTTT
TRBJ1-5,NA,TRBV19,few,CASSAQQGNSNQPQHF,TGTGCCAGTAGTGCCCAGCAGGGGAATAGCAATCAGCCCCAGCATTTT
TRBJ1-2,NA,TRBV5-6,NA,CASSLYGGPYGYTF,TGTGCCAGCAGCTTGTACGGGGGGCCCTATGGCTACACCTTC
TRBJ1-1,NA,TRBV6-5,once,CASSYHGSQAFF,TGTGCCAGCAGTTACCATGGCAGTCAAGCTTTCTTT
TRBJ2-5,NA,TRBV6-5,NA,CASRLGQTQETQYF,TGTGCCAGCAGGTTAGGACAAACACAAGAGACCCAGTACTTC